This record concerns one T cell receptor (beta chain) sequence. The CDR3 consists of 16 residues. Germline V gives CDR1 SGHKS, CDR2 YYEKEE (reference sequence). The V gene lost 3 bases and the J gene lost 5 bases, with 20 bases spanning the gap. This entry is derived from a study of T-cell memory formation after mild COVID-19. TCRdb reprocessed the 5' RACE reads via MiXCR and lists one record per CDR3 protein. The table has about 470,000 distinct CDR3 sequences, roughly 23% seen once. The rearrangement links TRBV5-5 to TRBJ1-2; perhaps TRBD1 as D (6 bases). The receptor was isolated from an adult woman who had mild COVID-19 (a few samples of this study predate the infection). Cell type and time point are not known. Input material: PBMCs or a T cell subset sorted from them (not recorded which). This chain's CDR3 is CASSSISAGTHYGYTF. The CDR3 DNA reads TGTGCCAGCAGCTCGATATCAGCCGGGACACATTATGGCTACACCTTC.